A single sample gave rise to the 19 T cell receptor beta chains below, sequenced in a study of identical twins. TCRdb reprocessed the 5' RACE reads via MiXCR and lists one record per CDR3 protein. This table has around 690,000 distinct CDR3 sequences, 21% appearing once. The sample also formed part of further work on T cells expressing NK-cell markers.

Source material: PBMCs. Receptors were obtained from a woman aged 18-29 years in good health.

The genes are TRBV20-1 and TRBJ2-3; D is perhaps TRBD2 (6 bases). Trimming left V 3 bases short and J 1 base short, with 14 bases between. This CDR3 spans 15 amino acids. Germline lookup yields CDR1 DFQATT and CDR2 SNEGSKA (reference sequence). The CDR3 coding sequence is TGCAGTGCTAGCCGGCGGGACGGAGGCACAGATACGCAGTATTTT. As protein: CSASRRDGGTDTQYF.

The V and J genes are TRBV7-9 and TRBJ2-1; TRBD1 is a possible D gene (5 bases). Germline V CDR1 and CDR2: SEHNR, FQNEAQ (reference sequence). This CDR3 contains 12 residues. V was clipped by 5 bases and J by 10 bases, with 12 bases between them. This chain's CDR3 is CASSHDSAEQFF. As DNA, the CDR3 is TGTGCCAGCAGCCACGACAGTGCGGAGCAGTTCTTC.

The chain links TRBV29-1 to TRBJ1-6; a possible D gene is TRBD1 (5 bases). V shed 4 bases and J shed 7 bases, with 14 bases lying between them. This CDR3 is 14 amino acids long. Germline-derived CDR1 and CDR2 are SQVTM and ANQGSEA. CDR3 protein: CSVATGTGNSPLHF. CDR3 sequence (DNA): TGCAGCGTTGCGACCGGGACGGGAAATTCACCCCTCCACTTT.

This clonotype was counted only a few times. The V gene is TRBV7-9, the J gene TRBJ1-5; 7 bases map to TRBD1. The CDR3 covers 15 residues. Trimming took 3 bases from V and 8 from J; bases not matched to a gene: 10. Germline V gene data show CDR1 as SEHNR and CDR2 as FQNEAQ (reference sequence). Written as DNA, the CDR3 is TGTGCCAGCAGCTTCTACAGGGGCCGCGGCGAGCCCCAGCATTTT. Protein: CASSFYRGRGEPQHF.

The V call is TRBV20-1, the J call TRBJ2-4, with D hard to call. CDR3 length: 15 residues. Germline CDR1 DFQATT, CDR2 SNEGSKA (reference sequence). Trimming stripped 6 bases from V and 0 bases from J, with 15 bases between. The CDR3 region has the DNA TGCAGTGCGTCACTGCGGAGTTTAGCCAAAAACATTCAGTACTTC. The encoded protein is CSASLRSLAKNIQYF.

The V and J genes are TRBV6-6 and TRBJ1-2; perhaps TRBD1 as D (6 bases). Trimming cost V 7 bases and J 9 bases, with 15 bases left between them. The germline CDR1 and CDR2 sequences are MNHNY and SVGAGI (reference sequence). This CDR3 is built from 12 residues. CDR3 bases: TGTGCCAGCAATGACGAGGGGGGTCGCTACACCTTC. Amino acids: CASNDEGGRYTF.

This clonotype has at least ten counts. DNA for the CDR3: TGTGCCATCAGTGTAAGGGTCCCCATGAACACTGAAGCTTTCTTT. Translated, it gives CAISVRVPMNTEAFF. The chain joins TRBV10-3 to TRBJ1-1; D is unclear. Trimming shortened V by 4 bases and J by 0 bases, and 12 bases separated the two germline ends. This CDR3 has 15 amino acids. CDR1 and CDR2 (germline): ENHRY, SYGVKD.

This clonotype was seen only a few times. The V and J genes are TRBV10-3 and TRBJ2-4, with 8 positions matching TRBD2. This CDR3 contains 13 residues. Germline lookup yields CDR1 ENHRY and CDR2 SYGVKD. V shed 11 bases, J shed 0 bases, and the junction held 3 bases outside the gene matches. The CDR3 here is CAVGRGAKNIQYF. CDR3 nucleotides: TGTGCCGTCGGGAGGGGAGCCAAAAACATTCAGTACTTC.

V and J are TRBV18 and TRBJ2-4, with a weak D call TRBD2 (8 bases). The V end was cut by 3 bases, the J end by 8 bases, with 23 bases between. The germline gives CDR1 KGHSH, CDR2 LQKENI. The CDR3 runs 17 residues. CDR3 DNA: TGTGCCAGCTCACCTAATGCGGGAGGAACAGGGGAGGACATTCAGTACTTC. Protein: CASSPNAGGTGEDIQYF.

J is TRBJ2-2 and V is TRBV6-1, with D perhaps being TRBD1 or TRBD2 (5 bases each). There are 13 residues in the CDR3. V lost 6 bases and J 4 bases, leaving 9 bases between the germline ends. Germline V lookup: CDR1 MNHNS, CDR2 SASEGT. The CDR3 loop reads CASSGAATGELFF. In DNA, the CDR3 is TGTGCCAGCAGCGGGGCGGCCACCGGGGAGCTGTTTTTT.

This clonotype was detected only a few times. The rearrangement uses TRBV5-6 and TRBJ2-7; 7 bases fit TRBD1. The germline gives CDR1 SGHDT, CDR2 YYEEEE. J gave up 2 bases and V 3 bases, and 5 bases lay outside the gene matches. This CDR3 has 14 residues. The CDR3 nucleotides are TGTGCCAGCAGCTGGGGGACAGTACCCTACGAGCAGTACTTC. Translating gives CASSWGTVPYEQYF.

This clonotype was detected only a few times. V gene TRBV6-4 combines with J gene TRBJ2-1, with 12 bases identical to TRBD2. Germline assignment: CDR1 MRHNA and CDR2 SNTAGT. Unmatched junction bases numbered 4, after V lost 3 bases and J lost 7 bases. CDR3 size: 15 residues. The CDR3 protein is CASSEMTSGRNEQFF. Here the CDR3 DNA reads TGTGCCAGCAGTGAAATGACTAGCGGGAGAAATGAGCAGTTCTTC.

This clonotype was detected only once. The chain combines TRBV14 with TRBJ2-1, with D hard to call. CDR1 is SGHDN and CDR2 is FVKESK in the germline V gene. The V gene lost 1 base and the J gene lost 11 bases, with 12 bases spanning the gap. The length of the CDR3 is 13 residues. CDR3 residues: CASSQAWGLQQFF. The CDR3 region has the DNA TGTGCCAGCAGCCAAGCTTGGGGTCTACAGCAGTTCTTC.

This clonotype has a count of ten or more. The CDR3 loop is CSAIAFISNQPQHF. The CDR3 DNA follows: TGCAGTGCTATCGCCTTCATTAGCAATCAGCCCCAGCATTTT. The J gene is TRBJ1-5, the V gene TRBV20-1; no reliable D call. Germline values: CDR1 DFQATT, CDR2 SNEGSKA (reference sequence). Trimming removed 4 bases at V and 0 bases at J, with 10 bases between. This CDR3 is 14 amino acids long.

This clonotype was observed many times. The DNA for the CDR3 is TGCAGTGCTTCGGGAACGCTGGGGGATACGCAGTATTTT. It specifies CSASGTLGDTQYF. The gene calls are TRBV20-1 and TRBJ2-3, with TRBD2 as a possible D gene (5 bases). The CDR3 has 13 amino acids. V lost 5 bases and J lost 6, with 15 bases in between. CDR1 and CDR2 from the germline V gene are DFQATT and SNEGSKA (reference sequence).

In this sample, this clonotype turned up a few times. The rearrangement uses TRBV20-1 and TRBJ2-5; 7 nucleotides line up with TRBD1. The CDR3 is 14 amino acids. Trimming at V came to 1 base and at J to 5 bases, leaving 7 bases not matched to a gene. Germline CDR1 is DFQATT and CDR2 is SNEGSKA (reference sequence). CDR3 in amino acids: CSARGMTGPETQYF. The CDR3 nucleotides read TGCAGTGCTAGAGGGATGACAGGGCCGGAGACCCAGTACTTC.

The genes are TRBV29-1 and TRBJ1-1; D is unresolved. From germline, CDR1 is SQVTM and CDR2 ANQGSEA. The CDR3 loop spans 11 amino acids. V was pared by 3 bases and J by 6 bases, with 8 bases between. CDR3 protein: CSVDPEPEAFF. The CDR3, as DNA: TGCAGCGTTGACCCCGAACCTGAAGCTTTCTTT.

The chain couples TRBV5-1 to TRBJ2-5; D is uncertain. This CDR3 is 13 amino acids long. Germline loops: CDR1 SGHRS, CDR2 YFSETQ. The V end lost 5 bases, the J end lost 2 bases, and 10 bases lay between the germline ends. CDR3 in DNA: TGCGCCAGCAGGACGGTGTCACAAGAGACCCAGTACTTC. Protein product: CASRTVSQETQYF.

This clonotype occurred many times. The chain carries TRBV12-3 or TRBV12-4 and TRBJ1-3; 8 bases agree with TRBD1. This CDR3 is 14 amino acids long. Germline trimming cut 6 bases from V and 3 bases from J; bases unmatched to any gene: 4. The CDR3 sequence is CASSLTGVGNTIYF. The CDR3 DNA sequence: TGTGCCAGCAGCCTGACAGGGGTTGGAAACACCATATATTTT.